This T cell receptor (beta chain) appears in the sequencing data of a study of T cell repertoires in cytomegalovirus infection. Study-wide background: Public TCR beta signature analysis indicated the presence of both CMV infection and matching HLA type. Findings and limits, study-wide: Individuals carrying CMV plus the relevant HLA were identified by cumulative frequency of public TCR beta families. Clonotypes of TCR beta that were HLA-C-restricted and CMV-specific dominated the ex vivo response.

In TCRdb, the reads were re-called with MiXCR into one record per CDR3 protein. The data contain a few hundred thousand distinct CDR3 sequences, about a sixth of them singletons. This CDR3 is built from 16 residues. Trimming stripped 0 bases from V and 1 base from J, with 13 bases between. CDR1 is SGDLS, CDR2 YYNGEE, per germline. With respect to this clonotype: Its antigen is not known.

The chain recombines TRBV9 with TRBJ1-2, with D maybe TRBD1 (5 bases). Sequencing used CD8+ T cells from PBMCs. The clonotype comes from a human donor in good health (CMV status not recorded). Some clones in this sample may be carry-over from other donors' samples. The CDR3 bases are TGTGCCAGCAGCGTAGCGGAGGGACCGGATAACTATGGCTACACCTTC. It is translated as CASSVAEGPDNYGYTF. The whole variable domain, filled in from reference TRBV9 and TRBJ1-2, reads DSGVTQTPKHLITATGQRVTLRCSPRSGDLSVYWYQQSLDQGLQFLIQYYNGEERAKGNILERFSAQQFPDLHSELNLSSLELGDSALYFCASSVAEGPDNYGYTFGSGTRLTVV.